A single sample gave rise to the 15 T cell receptor beta chains below, sequenced in a study of identical twins. TCRdb re-derived calls from the 5' RACE reads in MiXCR, one entry per CDR3 protein. This sample has about 530,000 distinct CDR3 sequences, with about a fifth found just once. This same sample was also part of a study on yellow fever vaccine responses in identical twins.

Sample: CD4+ T cells sorted from blood. These receptors were collected from a woman between 18 and 29 years old in good health.

This clonotype has only a few counts. V usage is TRBV2 and J usage is TRBJ1-5; D possibly corresponds to TRBD1 (5 bases). V dropped 4 bases and J dropped 11 bases, with 18 bases sitting between them. The CDR3 contains 14 residues. Germline lookup yields CDR1 SNHLY and CDR2 FYNNEI. CDR3 coding DNA: TGTGCCAGCAGTGCGAACAGGTACATCGAGGCCCAGCATTTT. It encodes CASSANRYIEAQHF.

This clonotype was counted a few times. The V and J genes are TRBV4-2 and TRBJ2-7; D gene uncertain. From germline, CDR1 is LGHNA and CDR2 YNFKEQ. This CDR3 spans 13 amino acids. V dropped 0 bases and J dropped 3 bases, with 6 bases sitting between them. In nucleotides, the CDR3 is TGTGCCAGCAGCCAAGATAAGCGCTACGAGCAGTACTTC. This sequence encodes CASSQDKRYEQYF.

The chain uses TRBV6-5 and TRBJ1-2; D ambiguous. Trimming shortened V by 0 bases and J by 4 bases, and 12 bases separated the two germline ends. Germline V gene lookup returns CDR1 MNHEY and CDR2 SVGAGI. CDR3 length: 15 amino acids. CDR3 loop: CASSYSGRGTYGYTF. CDR3 coding DNA: TGTGCCAGCAGTTACTCCGGACGGGGAACCTATGGCTACACCTTC.

This clonotype has a handful of counts. V and J are TRBV20-1 and TRBJ2-3; D is undetermined. The V end was cut by 3 bases, the J end by 4 bases, with 2 bases between. Germline CDR1 DFQATT, CDR2 SNEGSKA (reference sequence). CDR3 size: 10 residues. Here the CDR3 reads CSASADTQYF. CDR3 DNA: TGCAGTGCTAGCGCAGATACGCAGTATTTT.

The chain joins TRBV28 to TRBJ2-7; D may be TRBD2 (6 bases). V was trimmed by 3 bases and J by 3 bases, leaving 15 bases between them. CDR1 and CDR2 (germline): MDHEN, SYDVKM. The CDR3 consists of 15 residues. CDR3 nucleotides: TGTGCCAGCAGTTTGCCCGGGACTGGGGGCTACGAGCAGTACTTC. Encoded protein: CASSLPGTGGYEQYF.

This clonotype was found a few times. The chain carries TRBV14 and TRBJ2-4; D tentatively fits TRBD1 or TRBD2 (5 bases each). The CDR3 runs to 15 residues. The germline V gene has CDR1 SGHDN and CDR2 FVKESK. Trimming took off 0 bases at V and 7 bases at J, with 13 bases between the two ends. For the CDR3, the DNA is TGTGCCAGCAGCCAAGAACGCCAGGGCGGGAACATTCAGTACTTC. Translation: CASSQERQGGNIQYF. Full variable domain (missing parts from reference TRBV14 and TRBJ2-4): EAGVTQFPSHSVIEKGQTVTLRCDPISGHDNLYWYRRVMGKEIKFLLHFVKESKQDESGMPNNRFLAERTGGTYSTLKVQPAELEDSGVYFCASSQERQGGNIQYFGAGTRLSVL.

This clonotype was observed a few times. This chain connects TRBV18 to TRBJ2-3; no reliable D call. Trimming took 1 base from V and 2 from J, leaving 10 bases between them. There are 15 residues in the CDR3. The V gene's germline CDR1 is KGHSH and CDR2 LQKENI. CDR3 nucleotide sequence: TGTGCCAGCTCACCACGGGCAGATTCCACAGATACGCAGTATTTT. This encodes CASSPRADSTDTQYF.

The chain employs TRBV6-1 and TRBJ2-1, with D possibly being TRBD2 (6 bases). The CDR3 spans 12 residues. Germline-derived CDR1 and CDR2 are MNHNS and SASEGT. V dropped 4 bases and J dropped 9 bases, with 10 bases sitting between them. The CDR3 is CASSVGGTEQFF. The CDR3 DNA follows: TGTGCCAGCAGTGTAGGAGGGACTGAGCAGTTCTTC.

The CDR3 DNA reads TGTGCCAGCTCACCACCGGTTCTCTCTGGAAACACCATATATTTT. Protein product: CASSPPVLSGNTIYF. The rearrangement joins TRBV18 to TRBJ1-3; no definite D call. This CDR3 comprises 15 residues. Trimming cost V 0 bases and J 0 bases, with 6 bases left between them. Germline assignment: CDR1 KGHSH and CDR2 LQKENI.

This clonotype was seen more than once but under ten times. This chain uses TRBV5-1 with TRBJ2-7, with 7 nucleotides matching TRBD1. Germline values: CDR1 SGHRS, CDR2 YFSETQ. The CDR3 is 16 amino acids. V shed 4 bases, J shed 0 bases, and the junction held 10 bases outside the gene matches. In DNA form, the CDR3 reads TGCGCCAGCAGCCCCGGACAGGCCACAAACTCCTACGAGCAGTACTTC. Amino acid sequence: CASSPGQATNSYEQYF.

This clonotype was recorded a few times. The gene calls are TRBV12-3 or TRBV12-4 and TRBJ1-5; D not certain. The CDR3 runs to 13 residues. Trimming removed 3 bases at V and 3 bases at J, with 6 bases between. Written as DNA, the CDR3 is TGTGCCAGCAGTTTTACAGACAATCAGCCCCAGCATTTT. It yields the protein CASSFTDNQPQHF.

The chain couples TRBV6-1 to TRBJ2-1; no clear D. Per the germline V gene, CDR1 is MNHNS and CDR2 is SASEGT. The CDR3 is 14 residues long. V was clipped by 6 bases and J by 3 bases, with 12 bases between them. CDR3 DNA sequence: TGTGCCAGCAGCAGGACCGCCAGCTACAATGAGCAGTTCTTC. Amino acids: CASSRTASYNEQFF.

This clonotype was counted a few times. V is TRBV5-1 and J is TRBJ2-2; TRBD1 might be the D (5 bases). The ends were cut back, 0 bases at V and 10 bases at J, with 19 bases in the middle. There are 16 residues in the CDR3. The germline CDR1 and CDR2 sequences are SGHRS and YFSETQ. This CDR3 reads CASSLAGADNLVELFF. In DNA, the CDR3 is TGCGCCAGCAGCTTGGCTGGGGCCGATAATCTCGTGGAGCTGTTTTTT.

This chain links TRBV12-3 or TRBV12-4 with TRBJ2-7; 8 positions agree with TRBD1. V lost 6 bases and J lost 7; bases outside the gene matches: 8. The CDR3 loop spans 13 amino acids. The CDR3 loop reads CASSSDRGGEQYF. The CDR3 coding sequence is TGTGCCAGCAGCTCTGACAGGGGTGGAGAGCAGTACTTC.

This clonotype was found a few times. The V gene is TRBV3-1, the J gene TRBJ1-4, with 7 bases lining up with TRBD1. Trimming removed 1 base from V and 6 bases from J; junction bases left unmatched: 2. This CDR3 has 14 residues. Per the germline V gene, CDR1 is LGHDT and CDR2 is YNNKEL (reference sequence). CDR3 in amino acids: CASSQAGGDEKLFF. DNA of the CDR3: TGTGCCAGCAGCCAAGCAGGGGGGGATGAAAAACTGTTTTTT.